This record looks at one T cell receptor beta chain sequence and its context. The protocol was immunoSEQ multiplex PCR, while the TCRdb copy is restricted to in-frame clones and leaves out a portion. The sample shows around 33,000 clones, about 85% of them seen only once. These data are taken from a study of control samples from healthy donors and cancer patients. The CDR3 runs 16 residues. V dropped 10 bases and J dropped 4; count of bases not matched to a gene: 13. Germline values: CDR1 MDHEN, CDR2 SYDVKM. Sequences were obtained from PBMCs. The TCR originated in a woman in her forties with lung cancer. The chain is built from TRBV28 and TRBJ1-4; 9 nucleotides match TRBD1. CDR3 sequence: CAITTLGQGSNEKLFF. The CDR3 coding sequence is TGTGCCATTACGACATTGGGACAGGGCAGTAATGAAAAACTGTTTTTT. Looking up the rest from reference TRBV28 and TRBJ1-4 gives the full variable domain: DVKVTQSSRYLVKRTGEKVFLECVQDMDHENMFWYRQDPGLGLRLIYFSYDVKMKEKGDIPEGYSVSREKKERFSLILESASTNQTSMYLCAITTLGQGSNEKLFFGSGTQLSVL.